The 20 T cell receptor beta chains reported below all come from one sample, sequenced in a study of blood T cell repertoires in COVID-19. Sequenced by immunoSEQ multiplex PCR; TCRdb stores in-frame clones only, minus some. The sample has about 320,000 clones; 85% are singletons. Sequencing was performed on PBMCs or T cells enriched from blood (not recorded which). These receptors originate from a woman in her 30s who had been exposed to COVID-19.

Worth noting for this clone: Other DNA sequences of this sample code for an identical CDR3. The chain links TRBV5-1 to TRBJ2-7, with D unclear. The V gene lost 0 bases and the J gene lost 6 bases, with 4 bases spanning the gap. The V gene's germline CDR1 is SGHRS and CDR2 YFSETQ. The CDR3 totals 11 residues. This CDR3 reads CASSLGGEQYF. DNA of the CDR3: TGCGCCAGCAGCTTGGGAGGCGAGCAGTACTTC.

This rearrangement joins TRBV2 to TRBJ1-6; 8 bases align to TRBD1. Germline CDR1 reads SNHLY; CDR2 reads FYNNEI. The CDR3 runs to 14 residues. Germline trimming cut 4 bases from V and 7 bases from J; bases unmatched to any gene: 3. The CDR3 bases are TGTGCCAGCAGTGTAGACAGGGGAAATTCACCCCTCCACTTT. Translated, it gives CASSVDRGNSPLHF. The full variable domain, its missing parts supplied by reference TRBV2 and TRBJ1-6, is EPEVTQTPSHQVTQMGQEVILRCVPISNHLYFYWYRQILGQKVEFLVSFYNNEISEKSEIFDDQFSVERPDGSNFTLKIRSTKLEDSAMYFCASSVDRGNSPLHFGNGTRLTVT.

The chain uses TRBV28 and TRBJ1-6; the match to TRBD1 covers 9 bases. V lost 6 bases, J lost 8 bases, and 8 bases stayed unmatched. In germline, CDR1 is MDHEN, CDR2 SYDVKM. The CDR3 length is 15 residues. CDR3: CASSAGGQGDSPLHF. For the CDR3, the DNA is TGTGCCAGCAGCGCCGGGGGACAGGGAGATTCACCCCTCCACTTT.

This CDR3 is CASSFRQPNTEAFF. CDR3 DNA sequence: TGCGCCAGCAGCTTTCGACAGCCGAACACTGAAGCTTTCTTT. V gene TRBV5-1 combines with J gene TRBJ1-1; tentatively, D is TRBD1 (5 bases). There are 14 residues in the CDR3. Trimming shortened V by 2 bases and J by 1 base, and 9 bases separated the two germline ends. Germline-derived CDR1 and CDR2 are SGHRS and YFSETQ.

This chain uses TRBV5-1 with TRBJ2-5, with D unclear. This CDR3 region has 17 residues. In germline, CDR1 is SGHRS, CDR2 YFSETQ. V lost 0 bases, J lost 0 bases, and 15 bases lay in between. CDR3 in DNA: TGCGCCAGCAGCTTGGCTTTTAGGCCGAGGTACCAAGAGACCCAGTACTTC. Residues: CASSLAFRPRYQETQYF.

The chain couples TRBV4-2 to TRBJ1-2; 9 positions agree with TRBD1. The V gene's germline CDR1 is LGHNA and CDR2 YNFKEQ. Trimming at V came to 0 bases and at J to 6 bases, leaving 11 bases not matched to a gene. This CDR3 region has 17 residues. The CDR3 is CASSQDLRDRDLHGYTF. The CDR3 nucleotides are TGTGCCAGCAGCCAAGATCTCCGGGACAGGGATTTACATGGCTACACCTTC.

This clone came up a few times. Within the sample, other DNA sequences also encode this same CDR3. The rearrangement links TRBV28 to TRBJ1-2, with 9 bases that match TRBD1. Germline V CDR1 and CDR2: MDHEN, SYDVKM. After removal of 5 bases from V and 4 bases from J, the junction contained 5 bases not matched to a gene. The CDR3 runs 14 residues. As DNA, the CDR3 is TGTGCCAGCAGTCCCCCGGGACAGGGCTATGGCTACACCTTC. Its protein product is CASSPPGQGYGYTF.

This clone is a singleton in its sample. This chain connects TRBV18 to TRBJ1-5, with D hard to call. There are 15 residues in the CDR3. The V end was cut by 6 bases, the J end by 0 bases, with 12 bases between. Germline values: CDR1 KGHSH, CDR2 LQKENI. CDR3 nucleotides: TGTGCCAGCTCGTTCAACGGGGTTAGCAATCAGCCCCAGCATTTT. This translates into CASSFNGVSNQPQHF.

This chain uses TRBV12-3 or TRBV12-4 with TRBJ2-5; D remains unclear. V was trimmed by 3 bases and J by 3 bases, leaving 2 bases between them. The CDR3 spans 11 residues. CDR3 protein: CASSFKETQYF. The CDR3 coding sequence is TGTGCCAGCAGTTTTAAAGAGACCCAGTACTTC.

The CDR3 DNA follows: TGTGCCAGCAGCCCCCTGATAGGACAGGGCTACGAGCAGTACTTC. Translated, it gives CASSPLIGQGYEQYF. The chain links TRBV27 to TRBJ2-7; TRBD1 agrees at 8 bases. The CDR3 runs 15 residues. The germline CDR1 and CDR2 sequences are MNHEY and SMNVEV (reference sequence). V trimming: 6 bases; J trimming: 3 bases; junction bases outside the gene matches: 10.

The V gene is TRBV18, the J gene TRBJ2-2; weak D call: TRBD2 (5 bases). This CDR3 is 17 amino acids long. V lost 2 bases and J 3 bases, leaving 16 bases between the germline ends. The V gene's germline CDR1 is KGHSH and CDR2 LQKENI. CDR3 amino acids: CASSPFPPSRYTGELFF. As DNA, the CDR3 is TGTGCCAGCTCACCATTTCCCCCTAGCAGATACACCGGGGAGCTGTTTTTT.

The chain links TRBV6-1 to TRBJ2-7; D is perhaps TRBD1 (6 bases). The V and J ends lost 3 bases and 2 bases respectively, with 11 bases between them. Germline CDR1 reads MNHNS; CDR2 reads SASEGT. The CDR3 has 14 amino acids. The CDR3: CASSDRGTTYEQYF. CDR3 sequence (DNA): TGTGCCAGCAGTGACAGGGGAACGACCTACGAGCAGTACTTC.

V usage is TRBV28 and J usage is TRBJ2-1, with 8 bases fitting TRBD1. The CDR3 runs to 15 residues. The V segment lost 4 bases and the J segment 8 bases; nucleotides outside the gene matches: 10. Germline values: CDR1 MDHEN, CDR2 SYDVKM. DNA of the CDR3: TGTGCCAGCAGTTCAATGGGCAGGGGGCATGATGAGCAGTTCTTC. Translating gives CASSSMGRGHDEQFF.

The genes are TRBV18 and TRBJ1-4, with D uncertain. CDR1 is KGHSH, CDR2 LQKENI, per germline. The CDR3 runs 14 residues. Trimming removed 0 bases at V and 8 bases at J, with 10 bases between. The CDR3, as DNA: TGTGCCAGCTCACCACCGTCCGTCGAGGAAAAACTGTTTTTT. Amino acid sequence: CASSPPSVEEKLFF. Combining the CDR3 with reference TRBV18 and TRBJ1-4 gives the whole variable domain NAGVMQNPRHLVRRRGQEARLRCSPMKGHSHVYWYRQLPEEGLKFMVYLQKENIIDESGMPKERFSAEFPKEGPSILRIQQVVRGDSAAYFCASSPPSVEEKLFFGSGTQLSVL.

In its sample, this clone was seen a few times. J is TRBJ1-2 and V is TRBV2, with D unresolved. Germline CDR1 SNHLY, CDR2 FYNNEI. The CDR3 runs 13 residues. V was shortened by 2 bases and J by 7 bases, with 11 bases between the two germline ends. The CDR3 sequence: CASSEWQNGGYTF. The CDR3 bases are TGTGCCAGCAGTGAATGGCAGAATGGTGGCTACACCTTC.

The chain employs TRBV11-2 and TRBJ1-2; 7 bases are shared with TRBD1. Germline V gives CDR1 SGHAT, CDR2 FQNNGV. The CDR3 totals 14 residues. Losses at the gene ends were 2 bases for V and 4 bases for J; bases not matched to a gene: 4. CDR3 protein: CASSLQGGGYGYTF. The CDR3 DNA reads as TGTGCCAGCAGCTTACAGGGGGGTGGCTATGGCTACACCTTC. Variable domain in full (rest from reference TRBV11-2 and TRBJ1-2): EAGVAQSPRYKIIEKRQSVAFWCNPISGHATLYWYQQILGQGPKLLIQFQNNGVVDDSQLPKDRFSAERLKGVDSTLKIQPAKLEDSAVYLCASSLQGGGYGYTFGSGTRLTVV.

This clone was recorded once. This chain connects TRBV30 to TRBJ1-3; D call uncertain. There are 12 residues in the CDR3. V was shortened by 7 bases and J by 1 base, with 8 bases between the two germline ends. Per the germline V gene, CDR1 is GTSNPN and CDR2 is SVGIG (reference sequence). The CDR3, as DNA: TGTGCCTCTGACATATCTGGAAACACCATATATTTT. Residues: CASDISGNTIYF.

This clone has a handful of counts. The DNA of the CDR3 is TGTGCCAGCAGCTCCCAGGGACAGCCAACCCTATATGGCTACACCTTC. Residues: CASSSQGQPTLYGYTF. The rearrangement joins TRBV7-9 to TRBJ1-2; 7 nucleotides match TRBD1. Germline CDR1 is SEHNR and CDR2 is FQNEAQ (reference sequence). Trimming took 4 bases from V and 5 from J; bases not matched to a gene: 13. The CDR3 extends over 16 amino acids.

This rearrangement joins TRBV7-9 to TRBJ1-2; 9 nucleotides agree with TRBD1. The germline V gene has CDR1 SEHNR and CDR2 FQNEAQ (reference sequence). This CDR3 region has 14 residues. The V gene end was trimmed by 3 bases and the J gene end by 6 bases; junction bases not matched to a gene: 5. The CDR3 loop is CASSFTGGGHGYTF. The CDR3 region has the DNA TGTGCCAGCAGCTTCACAGGGGGCGGTCATGGCTACACCTTC.

V usage is TRBV4-1 and J usage is TRBJ1-5, with 8 bases identical to TRBD1. The germline V gene encodes CDR1 MGHRA and CDR2 YSYEKL. This CDR3 is 15 amino acids long. With 4 bases clipped from V and 2 bases from J, the junction kept 4 bases outside the gene matches. DNA for the CDR3: TGCGCCAGCAGCCCCGGACAGGGAGGCAATCAGCCCCAGCATTTT. It translates to CASSPGQGGNQPQHF.